The 27 T cell receptor beta chains reported below all come from one sample, sequenced in a study of CD8+CD57+ T cells in acquired aplastic anemia. Profiling that covered TCR beta VDJ and CDR3 relied on genomic DNA as its template. One entry per CDR3 protein, called by TCRdb with MiXCR from the reads. Of 200,000 or so distinct CDR3 sequences in the sample, over 60% were seen once. Sequences were obtained from sorted CD4+, CD8+, or CD8+CD57+ T cells (not recorded which) from PBMCs. Receptors were obtained from a human donor with severe aplastic anemia or a healthy control (not recorded which).

This sequence joins TRBV7-2 and TRBJ1-6; TRBD1 might be the D (5 bases). The V gene's germline CDR1 is SGHTA and CDR2 FQGNSA. Trimming left V 9 bases short and J 8 bases short, with 23 bases between. CDR3 length equals 16 residues. DNA for the CDR3: TGTGCCAGTATCCGGCAGGTTACGGGGGGAGATTCACCCCTCCACTTT. This codes for CASIRQVTGGDSPLHF.

Comment on this clonotype: One end of the junction does not line up with germline, which may come from a read error. The genes are TRBV7-9 and TRBJ1-2; perhaps TRBD1 as D (5 bases). Germline V lookup: CDR1 SEHNR, CDR2 FQNEAQ (reference sequence). CDR3 length equals 14 residues. In nucleotides, the CDR3 is TGCGCCAGCAGCCATTCCACGGGGGACTATGGCTACACCTTC. It translates to CASSHSTGDYGYTF.

The rearrangement uses TRBV19 and TRBJ2-3, with TRBD1 matching over 8 bases. Germline trimming cut 3 bases from V and 2 bases from J; bases unmatched to any gene: 1. Per the germline V gene, CDR1 is LNHDA and CDR2 is SQIVND (reference sequence). This CDR3 is 14 amino acids long. This CDR3 is CASSMTGATDTQYF. As DNA, the CDR3 is TGTGCCAGTAGTATGACAGGGGCCACAGATACGCAGTATTTT. Complete variable domain (other parts from reference TRBV19 and TRBJ2-3): DGGITQSPKYLFRKEGQNVTLSCEQNLNHDAMYWYRQDPGQGLRLIYYSQIVNDFQKGDIAEGYSVSREKKESFPLTVTSAQKNPTAFYLCASSMTGATDTQYFGPGTRLTVL.

V is TRBV6-4 and J is TRBJ2-1; D possibly corresponds to TRBD1 (5 bases). In germline, CDR1 is MRHNA, CDR2 SNTAGT. There are 13 residues in the CDR3. Trimming took off 5 bases at V and 5 bases at J, with 10 bases between the two ends. In DNA, the CDR3 is TGTGCCAGCAGTAACCCAGGGCACAATGAGCAGTTCTTC. Protein sequence: CASSNPGHNEQFF.

The V call is TRBV4-1, the J call TRBJ1-1; D remains ambiguous. The germline gives CDR1 MGHRA, CDR2 YSYEKL. CDR3 length: 13 amino acids. V shed 3 bases and J shed 3 bases, with 8 bases lying between them. The CDR3 protein is CASSQGSYTEAFF. CDR3 DNA: TGCGCCAGCAGCCAGGGCAGCTACACTGAAGCTTTCTTT.

This clonotype has more than one count but fewer than ten. This chain joins TRBV27 and TRBJ1-3; D uncertain. The CDR3 is 13 residues long. The germline CDR1 and CDR2 sequences are MNHEY and SMNVEV (reference sequence). V lost 2 bases to trimming and J lost 6 bases, with 8 bases between them. In nucleotides, the CDR3 is TGTGCCAGCAGTTTAGGCGGCAAAAACACCATATATTTT. Translating gives CASSLGGKNTIYF.

This clonotype was seen a handful of times. The rearrangement uses TRBV19 and TRBJ2-5, with TRBD1 matching 9 bases. Germline V lookup: CDR1 LNHDA, CDR2 SQIVND (reference sequence). The junction had 10 bases not matched to a gene; V was cut back by 5 bases and J by 3 bases. The CDR3 sequence is 16 residues long. DNA for the CDR3: TGTGCCAGTAGTTTCCGGACAGGGGCTTTTAAAGAGACCCAGTACTTC. As protein: CASSFRTGAFKETQYF.

This clonotype appeared many times. The V call is TRBV12-5, the J call TRBJ2-7; no reliable D call. Trimming stripped 1 base from V and 0 bases from J, with 7 bases between. The CDR3 has 14 amino acids. CDR1 is LGHNT and CDR2 is FRNRAP in the germline V gene. The CDR3 sequence is CASGLAGPSYEQYF. Written as DNA, the CDR3 is TGTGCTAGTGGTTTGGCGGGTCCCTCCTACGAGCAGTACTTC.

The chain has TRBV10-2 and TRBJ2-5; 11 bases map to TRBD2. CDR3 length equals 15 residues. The junction had 9 bases not matched to a gene; V was cut back by 6 bases and J by 6 bases. The germline V gene has CDR1 WSHSY and CDR2 SAAADI. The CDR3 region is CASREGTSGPQTQYF. The CDR3 nucleotides are TGCGCCAGCAGAGAAGGGACTAGCGGCCCGCAGACCCAGTACTTC.

The gene calls are TRBV20-1 and TRBJ2-5, with D possibly matching TRBD1 (6 bases). Deletions cut 4 bases from V and 2 bases from J, with 14 bases between. The germline V gene has CDR1 DFQATT and CDR2 SNEGSKA (reference sequence). The CDR3 runs 14 residues. Written as DNA, the CDR3 is TGCAGTGCTACCTCTGGGACAAATCAAGAGACCCAGTACTTC. Residues: CSATSGTNQETQYF.

The chain links TRBV10-2 to TRBJ2-5; 8 positions agree with TRBD2. The CDR3 length is 15 residues. After removal of 2 bases from V and 5 bases from J, the junction contained 7 bases not matched to a gene. CDR1 and CDR2 (germline): WSHSY, SAAADI. This CDR3 reads CASSEVREGRETQYF. CDR3 DNA: TGCGCCAGCAGTGAGGTTCGGGAGGGGCGGGAGACCCAGTACTTC.

This clonotype was observed a single time. The chain links TRBV7-8 to TRBJ2-3; 9 bases map to TRBD2. J gave up 0 bases and V 4 bases, and 8 bases lay outside the gene matches. Per germline, CDR1 SGHVS and CDR2 FQNEAQ. The CDR3 runs 17 residues. In DNA form, the CDR3 reads TGTGCCAGCAGCTATTTAGCGGGGGCCACTAGCACAGATACGCAGTATTTT. Translation: CASSYLAGATSTDTQYF.

This chain joins TRBV7-2 and TRBJ1-4; D perhaps matches TRBD1 (5 bases). Deletions cut 5 bases from V and 7 bases from J, with 20 bases between. The CDR3 runs to 16 residues. Germline V gene lookup returns CDR1 SGHTA and CDR2 FQGNSA. CDR3 residues: CASSHRAGLRGEKLFF. The CDR3 region has the DNA TGTGCCAGCAGCCATCGGGCGGGACTCCGGGGTGAAAAACTGTTTTTT. The entire variable domain, with the rest obtained from reference TRBV7-2 and TRBJ1-4, is as follows: GAGVSQSPSNKVTEKGKDVELRCDPISGHTALYWYRQSLGQGLEFLIYFQGNSAPDKSGLPSDRFSAERTGGSVSTLTIQRTQQEDSAVYLCASSHRAGLRGEKLFFGSGTQLSVL.

The chain employs TRBV5-4 and TRBJ2-2; no definite D call. V was shortened by 0 bases and J by 4 bases, with 7 bases between the two germline ends. The CDR3 is 14 amino acids. Germline CDR1 reads SGHNT; CDR2 reads YYREEE (reference sequence). The CDR3 nucleotides are TGTGCCAGCAGCTTGGACCAAGCCACCGGGGAGCTGTTTTTT. Protein sequence: CASSLDQATGELFF.

This clonotype was seen at least ten times. This chain links TRBV29-1 with TRBJ1-1; D gene ambiguous. CDR1 is SQVTM, CDR2 ANQGSEA, per germline. This CDR3 spans 10 amino acids. V was clipped by 7 bases and J by 8 bases, with 11 bases between them. The CDR3 nucleotides are TGCAGCGCGGACGGGCCCGAAGCTTTCTTT. As protein: CSADGPEAFF.

The chain joins TRBV10-3 to TRBJ1-1; TRBD1 is a possible D gene (6 bases). Germline CDR1 is ENHRY and CDR2 is SYGVKD. The V gene lost 7 bases and the J gene lost 1 base, with 10 bases spanning the gap. The CDR3 length is 13 residues. CDR3 coding DNA: TGTGCCATCACGGGGACAACGAACACTGAAGCTTTCTTT. Its translation is CAITGTTNTEAFF.

The gene calls are TRBV12-3 or TRBV12-4 and TRBJ2-5; the D gene is possibly TRBD2 (7 bases). The CDR3 sequence is 15 residues long. V was pared by 6 bases and J by 10 bases, with 24 bases between. In DNA, the CDR3 is TGTGCCAGCAGCCTGGGGGGCGGGGGTTCCTACGACCAGTACTTC. It codes for CASSLGGGGSYDQYF.

Comment on this clonotype: One end of the junction fails to match germline, which may point to a read error. The CDR3 region has the DNA TGCGCCAGCAGCCTTCCCTCCCGGGTCGGGGCGACTAATGAAAAACTGTTTTTT. This gives the protein CASSLPSRVGATNEKLFF. This sequence joins TRBV7-2 and TRBJ1-4, with TRBD1 as a possible D gene (5 bases). Germline assignment: CDR1 SGHTA and CDR2 FQGNSA. The CDR3 loop spans 18 amino acids.

The rearrangement uses TRBV7-2 and TRBJ2-5; weak D call: TRBD2 (6 bases). V lost 3 bases to trimming and J lost 5 bases, with 10 bases between them. CDR3 length equals 13 residues. CDR1 SGHTA and CDR2 FQGNSA come from the germline V gene. The CDR3 DNA is TGTGCCAGCAGCTTCCGGGGGTATGAGACCCAGTACTTC. It translates to CASSFRGYETQYF.

Of note for this clonotype: The junction does not match germline at one end; this may be a read error. The V and J genes are TRBV7-9 and TRBJ2-7; TRBD1 agrees at 9 bases. CDR3 size: 16 residues. Germline CDR1 is SEHNR and CDR2 is FQNEAQ (reference sequence). This CDR3 is CAGSHLGQGPSYEQYF. The CDR3 bases are TGTGCCGGCAGCCATTTGGGACAGGGCCCCTCCTACGAGCAGTACTTC. Filled out from reference TRBV7-9 and TRBJ2-7, the complete variable domain reads DTGVSQNPRHKITKRGQNVTFRCDPISEHNRLYWYRQTLGQGPEFLTYFQNEAQLEKSRLLSDRFSAERPKGSFSTLEIQRTEQGDSAMYLCAGSHLGQGPSYEQYFGPGTRLTVT.

There are many counts of this clonotype. The chain joins TRBV9 to TRBJ2-1, with 8 bases matching TRBD2. V was clipped by 0 bases and J by 8 bases; unmatched bases: 13. This CDR3 is 17 amino acids long. The V gene's germline CDR1 is SGDLS and CDR2 YYNGEE. CDR3 sequence reads: CASSVGTLVAGGHEQFF. The CDR3 region has the DNA TGTGCCAGCAGCGTAGGAACCCTCGTTGCGGGGGGCCATGAGCAGTTCTTC.

This chain joins TRBV20-1 and TRBJ2-7; D uncertain. V lost 3 bases and J lost 2, with 11 bases in between. Looked up from germline, CDR1 is DFQATT and CDR2 is SNEGSKA (reference sequence). The CDR3 has 13 amino acids. Here the CDR3 DNA reads TGCAGTGCTAGTGTTCCTAAAACCTACGAGCAGTACTTC. This translates into CSASVPKTYEQYF.

In nucleotides, the CDR3 is TGTGCCAGTAGTATAGATTCCGGGGCTAGCGGGGGATGGACCCAGTACTTC. Residues: CASSIDSGASGGWTQYF. The V and J genes are TRBV19 and TRBJ2-5; 10 bases line up with TRBD2. The V and J ends lost 0 bases and 7 bases, in that order; junction bases with no gene match: 11. Germline CDR1 LNHDA, CDR2 SQIVND (reference sequence). This CDR3 comprises 17 residues.

Many counts were recorded for this clonotype. This sequence joins TRBV6-5 and TRBJ1-4; TRBD1 matches 9 bases. With 6 bases clipped from V and 5 bases from J, the junction kept 13 bases outside the gene matches. The germline gives CDR1 MNHEY, CDR2 SVGAGI. The CDR3 sequence is 17 residues long. The CDR3 spells CASSQGGTGLSNEKLFF. DNA of the CDR3: TGTGCCAGCAGCCAGGGGGGGACAGGGTTGAGCAATGAAAAACTGTTTTTT.

Notes on this clonotype: The junction departs from germline at one end; a sequencing error may be responsible. The chain's CDR3 is CASSERGGRVSF. In DNA, the CDR3 is TGTGCCAGCAGTGAACGAGGGGGTAGGGTCTCTTTC. The chain has TRBV6-1 and TRBJ2-7; D is possibly TRBD1 (6 bases). Germline CDR1 reads MNHNS; CDR2 reads SASEGT. The CDR3 has 12 amino acids.

In this sample, this clonotype turned up a few times. The genes are TRBV6-5 and TRBJ1-2; possibly TRBD1 for D (6 bases). The CDR3 is 13 amino acids. V shed 2 bases and J shed 7 bases, with 11 bases lying between them. Germline assignment: CDR1 MNHEY and CDR2 SVGAGI. The CDR3 nucleotides read TGTGCCAGCAGTTACGGGGGGGCAGGTGGCTACACCTTC. Encoded protein: CASSYGGAGGYTF.

In regard to this clonotype: The junction departs from the called germline gene at one end, perhaps through a read error. In DNA, the CDR3 is TGCGCCAGCAGCTTGAGCGGGGTCGAGGGTAATGGGCAGTTCTTC. Protein product: CASSLSGVEGNGQFF. This chain links TRBV5-1 with TRBJ2-1, with 7 nucleotides matching TRBD2. The CDR3 has 15 residues. CDR1 is SGHRS and CDR2 is YFSETQ in the germline V gene.